This T cell receptor (beta chain) emerged from a study of T cell changes during pregnancy in multiple sclerosis (dated by TCRdb to between 2018 and 2020). About the full investigation: In women with multiple sclerosis, the researchers looked at how the T cell repertoire shifted as pregnancy progressed.

V is clipped by 2 bases and J by 3 bases, and the sequence between their germline boundaries is 5 bases long. Via the germline V gene, CDR1 is SGHRS and CDR2 YFSETQ. From its cysteine to its phenylalanine, the CDR3 spans 13 amino acids. Only the CDR3 DNA is retained, 39 bases long and in frame from the first base. Turning to this clone: Its antigen is currently not known. No base qualities exist here, and no much larger clone lies one base off it.

Receptor amplification or capture employed the immunoSEQ multiplex PCR assay. TCRdb mirrors the immuneACCESS table, restricted to in-frame sequences. Some clones are absent from its copies; in checked studies, under half trace to an unresolved V gene, and the reason for the others is unknown. The sample has 25,000 to 40,000 clones on record, approximately 88% of them singletons. The top ten clonotypes cover about 7.5% of the sample. The sequencing used CD8+ T cells from peripheral blood mononuclear cells, collected before pregnancy. The receptor's source is a female donor with multiple sclerosis, enrolled in a pregnancy study. The sequence joins TRBV5-1 to TRBJ2-2; the D segment cannot be called with confidence. CDR3 reads: CASSLLDTGELFF. The nucleotide sequence is TGCGCCAGCAGCTTACTTGACACCGGGGAGCTGTTTTTT.